This TCR beta chain was sequenced in a study of blood T cells in healthy people across ages (dated by TCRdb to between 2014 and 2016). Study-wide context: In model experiments, roughly one uniquely barcoded TCR beta cDNA molecule per two T cells was captured by template switching. The study analyzed two additional independent replicas of 1 million unique cDNA reads from the same blood draw for two donors, one aged 18 to 30 and one aged 80 or older. Donors were grouped into four age groups: young (average approximately 15 years), middle-aged (roughly 40), aged (62) and long-lived (less than 85). To avoid experimental bias, donors of different ages were distributed randomly across sequencing lanes. The study measured age-related changes in TCR beta repertoire diversity using deep sequencing normalized with unique cDNA molecular identifiers. Study-level results and caveats: There was a strong correlation between observed TCR beta diversity and the percentage of naive T cells measured by flow cytometry. Total diversity estimates from one million sequenced T cells were considered lower bounds and underestimates. Donor CMV infection status was unknown, potentially confounding age-related changes in expanded clonotypes. Since profiling was done on bulk unsorted PBMCs, naive and antigen-experienced compartments could not be conclusively compared. The long-lived group showed more naive CD4+ T cells, fewer expanded clones and increased TCR diversity than the aged group, suggesting age selection. Observed TCR beta diversity per million T cells fell roughly linearly with age, and a significant reduction was already apparent by age around 40.

The sample holds a few counts of this clonotype. The antigen this receptor binds is unknown. No much larger clone is present one base from it, and per-base qualities are unavailable. Receptor amplification or capture employed 5' RACE. Sequencing was carried out with an Illumina HiSeq 2500. The second PCR ran for roughly 7 to 11 cycles and used a J-beta primer mix along with a sample-barcoded 5' primer. A unique molecular identifier was introduced onto each TCR beta cDNA molecule by a template-switch 5' adaptor carrying 12 random nucleotides. Each sample yielded at least 3 million CDR3-containing paired-end reads. First-strand cDNA synthesis was performed from all RNA using the Mint cDNA synthesis kit, with priming by a TRBC-specific oligonucleotide. All cDNA was treated with uracil-DNA glycosylase and then went through a first 18-cycle PCR with the universal primers M1SS and BC2_uni_R. Per the source publication's procedure: For normalization, 1 million high-quality reads, each with a distinct molecular identifier, were randomly selected from each sample. Reads sharing molecular identifiers were discarded rather than binned into consensus sequences. MiTCR, run with a Q25 quality threshold and the strictest error-elimination algorithm, handled CDR3 identification, clonotype clustering and error correction. A nonparametric unseen species model using Euler transformation provided a lower-bound estimate of total TCR beta diversity. The public sequencing data were trimmed at Q25 with fastp and processed into clonotypes with MiXCR by TCRdb, which kept only in-frame beta chains. For every CDR3 protein sequence, its rows merge into one entry that carries the most common genes and DNA. The V and J calls were determined by TCRdb, not by the authors. Recorded for this sample are hundreds of thousands of distinct CDR3 sequences; roughly 41% of them occurred a single time. About 32% of the sample comes from the top ten.

The junction shows trimming of 6 bases on V and 7 bases on J, plus 15 bases between the germline ends. Its CDR3 holds 14 amino acids, cysteine through phenylalanine. Only the CDR3 DNA is retained, 42 bases long and in frame from the first base. CDR1 MNHEY and CDR2 SVGEGT were looked up in the germline V gene. Systemically healthy Caucasian individuals from Russia, 39 in total and aged about 6 to 100 years, were included as donors. Around 9.7 milliliters of peripheral blood were collected from each donor into EDTA-treated Vacutainer tubes. PBMCs were isolated by Ficoll-Paque density-gradient centrifugation, with at least 7 million obtained per sample. Total RNA, at least 6 micrograms per sample, was extracted from PBMCs with Trizol reagent. For every donor, an aliquot of PBMCs went through flow cytometry to measure the percentages of naive CD45RAhigh/CD27high T cells.

This sequence uses TRBV6-2 or TRBV6-3 and TRBJ2-2; the D gene cannot be resolved beyond TRBD1 or TRBD2, each matching 5 bases. This TCR came from a man aged 80 or over in good health. Sequenced: blood. In nucleotide form, the sequence is TGTGCCAGCAGGGGGGACGGCGAGTTCGGGGAGCTGTTTTTT. The translation is CASRGDGEFGELFF.